This T cell receptor beta chain emerged from a study of T-cell reconstitution after alpha-beta-depleted transplantation in children. This clonotype was picked up many times. Germline V gene lookup returns CDR1 SQVTM and CDR2 ANQGSEA. This CDR3 has 13 residues. V lost 4 bases and J lost 6, with 13 bases in between. It was with unique molecular identifiers that the TCRbeta library was prepared. TCRdb itself ran the PCR reads through MiXCR, one entry per CDR3 protein. Here the sample spans hundreds of thousands of distinct CDR3 sequences, 10% to 13% being singletons. V and J are TRBV29-1 and TRBJ2-1; D is possibly TRBD2 (5 bases). The material sequenced was PBMCs from the stem cell graft donor, taken from the stem cell graft. The clonotype was recovered from a human donor who donated a stem cell graft to a child with acute myeloid leukemia. The CDR3 coding sequence is TGCAGCGTTGGAGGGAACCCGCCCAATGAGCAGTTCTTC. As protein: CSVGGNPPNEQFF.